The clone carrying this T cell receptor beta chain was seen repeatedly, ten times or more. Its specificity is unknown. Germline assignment: CDR1 SGHTA and CDR2 FQGNSA. The V end was cut by 2 bases, the J end by 2 bases, with 8 bases between. The CDR3 spans 14 residues. This sample is part of a study of T cell repertoires in cytomegalovirus infection. Study-level background: It was the public TCR beta signatures that indicated both CMV infection and matching HLA type.

TCRdb recomputed calls from the reads with MiXCR, one row per CDR3 protein. The sample has roughly 49,000 distinct CDR3 sequences, approximately 22% seen once. The sequenced material came from PBMCs, sequenced either directly or after in vitro stimulation (not recorded which). This TCR was recovered from a human donor in good health (CMV status not recorded). Some clones in this sample may be carry-over from other donors' samples. The V and J genes are TRBV7-2 and TRBJ2-3; D unresolved. The CDR3 region has the DNA TGTGCCAGCAGCTTACTCTCATTCACAGATACGCAGTATTTT. Its translation is CASSLLSFTDTQYF.